These T cell receptor beta chains were read from a single sample in a study of CD8 T cells in Susac syndrome. TCRdb reprocessed the immunoSEQ multiplex PCR reads via MiXCR and lists one record per CDR3 protein. The sample carries 20,000 to 25,000 distinct CDR3 sequences, 85% to 95% recorded once. The sample consisted of CD8+ T cells from PBMCs. These receptors originate from a human donor in good health. The conserved cysteine and the conserved F or W are not part of the CDR3 here.

V gene | CDR3 protein
TRBV20-1 | SARARDSVVEQY
TRBV7-8 | ASSLAQHQGVTGELF
TRBV12-3/TRBV12-4 | ASSPGGSGEQY
TRBV7-9 | ASSGDSYEQY
TRBV9 | ASKRDTFDSPLH
TRBV11-2 | ASSLGLAHTDTQY
TRBV7-2 | ASSLVGGGSTDTQY
TRBV9 | ASSAPLETTNEKLF
TRBV7-2 | ASSPAGGVSGANVLT
TRBV10-3 | AISEPTGSGGYT
TRBV4-3 | ASSVTGGYTEAF
TRBV9 | ASSKRGGVHNEQF
TRBV7-2 | ASGKGFQGGQPQH
TRBV7-9 | ASSSEGGPGTDTQY
TRBV5-6 | ASSSSGPGLSNQPQH
TRBV12-3/TRBV12-4 | ASSFTAGGTGELF
TRBV9 | ASSSGTSTEQF
TRBV9 | ASSVEGQGAEAF
TRBV6-1 | ASTLGDFSNQPQH
TRBV6-5 | ASSYSGTNYEQY
TRBV6-2/TRBV6-3 | ASSYPTEAF
TRBV5-1 | ASSSLAGANQETQY
TRBV20-1 | SARVLGEDYGYT
TRBV27 | ASSFTESREQY
TRBV5-6 | ASRGTGLYNEQF
TRBV9 | ASSAGPGNQPQH
TRBV29-1 | SVEDREGISGANVLT
TRBV19 | ASSIPTGPVPQH
TRBV12-3/TRBV12-4 | ASSFPSGTYNEQF
TRBV6-2/TRBV6-3 | ASSYWLAQNEQF
TRBV11-2 | ASSLDGGGAGELF
TRBV13 | ASSPTGTGRAF
TRBV6-1 | ASSEFRSTHEQY
TRBV6-5 | ASSYSGGSDYEQY
TRBV7-9 | ASSLPGVDIQY
TRBV6-2/TRBV6-3 | ASSRTGFGQPQH
TRBV18 | ASLETSGFRSTGELF
TRBV5-8 | ASSLAQGTSREQY
TRBV6-6 | ASSRGRDTYEQY
TRBV11-3 | ASSLTGPTDTQY
TRBV5-1 | ASRSWGGLNTEAF
TRBV6-5 | ASSYSTGAGQPQH
TRBV23-1 | ASSQCLIDRTYEQY
TRBV7-7 | ASSLTSRETQY
TRBV5-6 | ASSLVVTGVNNEQF
TRBV2 | ASLGGSNQPQH
TRBV7-9 | ASSLARRTGLNEQY
TRBV29-1 | SVPQEGEEVQETQY
TRBV19 | ASSISDYGYT
TRBV12-3/TRBV12-4 | ASSSGAGYT
TRBV12-3/TRBV12-4 | ASSPRTGYNEQF
TRBV15 | ATSNASPNEKLF
TRBV20-1 | SAPGPPDREENTEAF
TRBV20-1 | SARDLSPDRDLHEQF
TRBV11-2 | ASSFSGGSYEQY
TRBV6-5 | ASSYDREADTGELF
TRBV11-2 | ASAPRAYEQY
TRBV3-1 | ASSPRTGGSNTGELF
TRBV24-1 | ATSDPDRGPQETQY